The clone carrying this TCR beta chain was recorded only once. Its specificity is not known. With a J-beta primer mix and a sample-barcoded 5' primer, a second PCR ran about 7 to 12 cycles. From the 5' RACE reads, TCRdb called clonotypes with MiXCR, one entry per CDR3 protein. The sample shows about 840,000 distinct CDR3 sequences, about 28% of them seen only once. The data originate from a study of blood T cells in healthy people across ages. Study-wide findings and caveats: A conclusive naive versus antigen-experienced comparison was prevented by the unsorted PBMCs. A roughly linear fall in TCR beta diversity per million T cells was seen with increasing age.

Germline V CDR1 and CDR2: MGHRA, YSYEKL. V lost 6 bases, J lost 1 base, and 11 bases stayed unmatched. This CDR3 has 16 amino acids. This same sample was also part of a study on T cells of mothers and their children. From that second work: A few healthy Caucasian mothers served as donors, and their six children did as well. With unrelated pairs as the comparison, related mother-child pairs had a slightly higher overlap that was not significant.

The sequence came from a woman between 40 and 50 years old in good health. The chain links TRBV4-1 to TRBJ1-1, with TRBD1 matching over 7 bases. Sample: blood. CDR3 sequence: CASRERLTGKNTEAFF. The CDR3, as DNA: TGCGCCAGCAGGGAAAGACTGACAGGGAAGAACACTGAAGCTTTCTTT.